This T cell receptor beta chain originates from a study of tumor-infiltrating lymphocytes in localized non-small cell lung cancer. At the level of the study: Some samples were collected after neoadjuvant chemotherapy; smokers, never-smokers and several histologies were included.

A remark on this clone: What it binds is not known.

Using immunoSEQ multiplex PCR, the repertoire was profiled, and TCRdb retains in-frame clones only, with some absent. The sample has 3,500 to 4,000 clones; approximately 85% are singletons. The CDR3 sequence is 15 residues long. The V end was cut by 5 bases, the J end by 4 bases, with 17 bases between. Germline-derived CDR1 and CDR2 are SGHTA and FQGNSA. Broader study findings: Different pieces of the same tissue were used for each assay. Compared with uninvolved lung, tumors showed higher T cell infiltration by TCRbeta sequencing.

The receptor comes from a human donor with non-small cell lung cancer. This chain joins TRBV7-2 and TRBJ1-2; D gene unclear. The material sequenced was uninvolved lung tissue not adjacent to the tumor. The CDR3 nucleotides are TGTGCCAGCAGCACGCGAACCGCGGCCGTCTATGGCTACACCTTC. Its translation is CASSTRTAAVYGYTF. Full variable domain (missing parts from reference TRBV7-2 and TRBJ1-2): GAGVSQSPSNKVTEKGKDVELRCDPISGHTALYWYRQSLGQGLEFLIYFQGNSAPDKSGLPSDRFSAERTGGSVSTLTIQRTQQEDSAVYLCASSTRTAAVYGYTFGSGTRLTVV.